The 18 T cell receptor beta chains listed next were all sequenced from one sample in a study of cytomegalovirus exposure and HLA in healthy donors. Sequenced by immunoSEQ multiplex PCR; TCRdb stores in-frame clones only, minus some. The sample records around 93,000 clones, about 85% being singletons. Sequencing was performed on PBMCs. The receptor set was obtained from a man aged 18 to 30 in good health and CMV-seropositive.

The chain couples TRBV11-2 to TRBJ1-3; tentative D call: TRBD1 (5 bases). The CDR3 is 15 amino acids. V lost 0 bases and J 4 bases, leaving 10 bases between the germline ends. Germline CDR1 SGHAT, CDR2 FQNNGV. Here the CDR3 DNA reads TGTGCCAGCAGCTTAGAGCCAGGGATCGGAAACACCATATATTTT. This encodes CASSLEPGIGNTIYF.

The gene calls are TRBV6-1 and TRBJ1-5; D is perhaps TRBD1 (6 bases). This CDR3 has 17 residues. From germline, CDR1 is MNHNS and CDR2 SASEGT. Trimming stripped 0 bases from V and 0 bases from J, with 12 bases between. The chain's CDR3 is CASSEARRTDSNQPQHF. The CDR3 DNA reads as TGTGCCAGCAGTGAAGCTAGACGGACAGATAGCAATCAGCCCCAGCATTTT.

This chain joins TRBV29-1 and TRBJ1-1; unclear D gene. Per germline, CDR1 SQVTM and CDR2 ANQGSEA. There are 11 residues in the CDR3. V lost 0 bases, J lost 11 bases, and 10 bases lay in between. The CDR3 bases are TGCAGCGTTGAAGACCCCTGGAGGGCTTTCTTT. Translating gives CSVEDPWRAFF. Filled out from reference TRBV29-1 and TRBJ1-1, the complete variable domain reads SAVISQKPSRDICQRGTSLTIQCQVDSQVTMMFWYRQQPGQSLTLIATANQGSEATYESGFVIDKFPISRPNLTFSTLTVSNMSPEDSSIYLCSVEDPWRAFFGQGTRLTVV.

The chain links TRBV28 to TRBJ1-2; a possible D gene is TRBD1 (5 bases). Per germline, CDR1 MDHEN and CDR2 SYDVKM. Deletions cut 6 bases from V and 3 bases from J, with 17 bases between. There are 15 residues in the CDR3. CDR3 in DNA: TGTGCCAGCAGCCAAAGGAGGGACGAGTACTATGGCTACACCTTC. It encodes CASSQRRDEYYGYTF.

V and J are TRBV11-1 and TRBJ2-7, with D tentatively TRBD1 (6 bases). The CDR3 loop spans 14 amino acids. Deletions cut 0 bases from V and 7 bases from J, with 13 bases between. Germline CDR1 SGHAT, CDR2 FQDESV (reference sequence). The CDR3 sequence is CASSLARGSGEQYF. The CDR3 coding sequence is TGTGCCAGCAGCTTAGCCAGGGGTTCGGGGGAGCAGTACTTC. Full variable domain (rest looked up from reference TRBV11-1 and TRBJ2-7): EAEVAQSPRYKITEKSQAVAFWCDPISGHATLYWYRQILGQGPELLVQFQDESVVDDSQLPKDRFSAERLKGVDSTLKIQPAELGDSAMYLCASSLARGSGEQYFGPGTRLTVT.

The CDR3 nucleotides read TGCGCCAGCAGCCCGGGACTAGCGGGACCCTTGTACAATGAGCAGTTCTTC. Protein sequence: CASSPGLAGPLYNEQFF. This chain links TRBV5-1 with TRBJ2-1; 13 nucleotides match TRBD2. Germline V gene lookup returns CDR1 SGHRS and CDR2 YFSETQ. The CDR3 extends over 17 amino acids. After removal of 4 bases from V and 4 bases from J, the junction contained 8 bases not matched to a gene.

V and J are TRBV10-3 and TRBJ2-5; maybe TRBD2 (5 bases). Trimming shortened V by 0 bases and J by 7 bases, and 18 bases separated the two germline ends. The germline V gene encodes CDR1 ENHRY and CDR2 SYGVKD. The CDR3 consists of 16 residues. CDR3 in amino acids: CAISESTESRGGTQYF. The CDR3 DNA is TGTGCCATCAGTGAGTCGACGGAGTCACGAGGAGGGACCCAGTACTTC.

In its sample, this clone was seen a few times. This chain joins TRBV6-5 and TRBJ2-7; D might be TRBD1 (6 bases). The CDR3 length is 11 residues. CDR1 is MNHEY and CDR2 is SVGAGI in the germline V gene. Trimming took 8 bases from V and 5 from J, leaving 10 bases between them. The DNA of the CDR3 is TGTGCCAGCCCAGGGGTCCACGAGCAGTACGTC. Translated, it gives CASPGVHEQYV.

The rearrangement uses TRBV30 and TRBJ1-5, with 7 bases lining up with TRBD1. Germline CDR1 and CDR2: GTSNPN and SVGIG (reference sequence). The V and J ends lost 1 base and 6 bases, in that order; junction bases with no gene match: 3. There are 13 residues in the CDR3. The CDR3 region is CAWSATGIQPQHF. For the CDR3, the DNA is TGTGCCTGGAGTGCGACAGGGATTCAGCCCCAGCATTTT.

The chain is built from TRBV28 and TRBJ1-1; maybe TRBD1 (6 bases). CDR3 length equals 15 residues. Germline lookup yields CDR1 MDHEN and CDR2 SYDVKM. The V and J ends lost 5 bases and 3 bases respectively, with 16 bases between them. The CDR3 spells CASSARGGLDTEAFF. The CDR3 coding sequence is TGTGCCAGCAGTGCCCGGGGGGGGCTCGACACTGAAGCTTTCTTT. Complete variable domain (other parts from reference TRBV28 and TRBJ1-1): DVKVTQSSRYLVKRTGEKVFLECVQDMDHENMFWYRQDPGLGLRLIYFSYDVKMKEKGDIPEGYSVSREKKERFSLILESASTNQTSMYLCASSARGGLDTEAFFGQGTRLTVV.

This clone occurred a few times. The chain recombines TRBV2 with TRBJ1-3; D is ambiguous. This CDR3 has 13 amino acids. Per the germline V gene, CDR1 is SNHLY and CDR2 is FYNNEI. Trimming pared 4 bases from V and 3 bases from J, leaving 7 bases between. CDR3 sequence reads: CASSVSNGNTIYF. CDR3 nucleotides: TGTGCCAGCAGTGTGTCCAATGGAAACACCATATATTTT. The variable domain in full, with the rest retrieved from reference TRBV2 and TRBJ1-3, is EPEVTQTPSHQVTQMGQEVILRCVPISNHLYFYWYRQILGQKVEFLVSFYNNEISEKSEIFDDQFSVERPDGSNFTLKIRSTKLEDSAMYFCASSVSNGNTIYFGEGSWLTVV.

The chain has TRBV23-1 and TRBJ1-5; D call uncertain. Being an ORF, TRBV23-1 has a function that is uncertain. Trimming removed 2 bases at V and 2 bases at J, with 10 bases between. The length of the CDR3 is 15 residues. The CDR3 spells CASSQMEVGNQPQHF. For the CDR3, the DNA is TGCGCCAGCAGTCAAATGGAGGTCGGCAATCAGCCCCAGCATTTT.

The chain couples TRBV2 to TRBJ1-1; maybe TRBD1 (5 bases). V was pared by 6 bases and J by 1 base, with 9 bases between. The CDR3 contains 13 residues. Germline V CDR1 and CDR2: SNHLY, FYNNEI. CDR3 residues: CASSRTGNTEAFF. CDR3 DNA: TGTGCCAGCAGCCGCACAGGGAACACTGAAGCTTTCTTT. Full variable domain (remainder filled in from reference TRBV2 and TRBJ1-1): EPEVTQTPSHQVTQMGQEVILRCVPISNHLYFYWYRQILGQKVEFLVSFYNNEISEKSEIFDDQFSVERPDGSNFTLKIRSTKLEDSAMYFCASSRTGNTEAFFGQGTRLTVV.

Notes on this clone: The same CDR3 also results from other DNA sequences found in this sample. As DNA, the CDR3 is TGTGCCAGCTCACCGGGACTTACCTACGAGCAGTACTTC. Its protein is CASSPGLTYEQYF. The rearrangement uses TRBV18 and TRBJ2-7, with D possibly TRBD2 on 6 matching bases. Trimming cost V 3 bases and J 2 bases, with 8 bases left between them. The CDR3 extends over 13 amino acids. Germline V lookup: CDR1 KGHSH, CDR2 LQKENI.

This clone turned up a few times. The chain is built from TRBV27 and TRBJ2-2; 8 bases are a match to TRBD1. The germline CDR1 and CDR2 sequences are MNHEY and SMNVEV (reference sequence). The CDR3 sequence is 15 residues long. V was clipped by 6 bases and J by 0 bases; unmatched bases: 3. Written as DNA, the CDR3 is TGTGCCAGCAGCATACAGGGGGCGAACACCGGGGAGCTGTTTTTT. It codes for CASSIQGANTGELFF.

V usage is TRBV5-4 and J usage is TRBJ2-6, with a possible D match to TRBD2 (5 bases). The CDR3 is made up of 16 amino acids. CDR1 and CDR2 from the germline V gene are SGHNT and YYREEE (reference sequence). V was clipped by 4 bases and J by 0 bases, with 11 bases between them. The CDR3 spells CASSRGKDSGANVLTF. CDR3 in DNA: TGTGCCAGCAGCCGGGGTAAAGACTCTGGGGCCAACGTCCTGACTTTC.

The J gene is TRBJ2-7, the V gene TRBV7-6; TRBD1 matches at 9 bases. Trimming cost V 0 bases and J 1 base; bases outside gene matches: 1. The CDR3 is made up of 15 amino acids. Germline V CDR1 and CDR2: SGHVS, FNYEAQ. The CDR3: CASSLAGTGSYEQYF. CDR3 bases: TGTGCCAGCAGCTTAGCCGGGACAGGGTCCTACGAGCAGTACTTC.

The chain joins TRBV27 to TRBJ2-1, with no clear D. This CDR3 has 15 amino acids. V gave up 6 bases and J gave up 5 bases, with 17 bases separating them. Per germline, CDR1 MNHEY and CDR2 SMNVEV (reference sequence). DNA of the CDR3: TGTGCCAGCAGAACGGTTGGCGAGGCCGACAATGAGCAGTTCTTC. Amino acid sequence: CASRTVGEADNEQFF.